Listed below are T cell receptor beta chains from one sample, sequenced in a study of cytomegalovirus exposure and HLA in healthy donors. Only in-frame clones appear in the TCRdb table, and some are missing; sequencing was by immunoSEQ multiplex PCR. The sample carries 200,000 to 250,000 clones, around 80% recorded once. The sample taken for sequencing was PBMCs. These receptor sequences come from a male donor in good health and CMV-seronegative. CDR3s include the opening cysteine and the closing phenylalanine or tryptophan. The order of the fields is V gene, clone size, D gene, J gene, CDR3 DNA, CDR3 protein. A D gene is named only where the DNA matches it firmly. Clone size is not always given. Where it is, it says once, few, many or a class for expanded clones.

TRBV18	once	-	TRBJ2-2	TGTGCCAGCTCACCAGCAGGACACTCGAACACCGGGGAGCTGTTTTTT	CASSPAGHSNTGELFF
TRBV2	few	-	TRBJ2-3	TGTGCCAGCAGGGAGACAGATACGCAGTATTTT	CASRETDTQYF
TRBV18	-	-	TRBJ1-4	TGTGCCAGCTCACCCGGGAGTAATGAAAAACTGTTTTTT	CASSPGSNEKLFF
TRBV7-2	-	-	TRBJ2-5	TGTGCCAGCGAGAGCAATGGGGGGGAGACCCAGTACTTC	CASESNGGETQYF
TRBV7-8	-	TRBD1	TRBJ1-2	TGTGCCAGCACCTTAAGTCCGGGACAGGGAAATGGCTACACCTTC	CASTLSPGQGNGYTF
TRBV6-4	-	TRBD1	TRBJ1-5	TGTGCCAGCAGTGCCCCCCTTACTTGTTGGACAGGGGTTAGCAATCAGCCCCAGCATTTT	CASSAPLTCWTGVSNQPQHF
TRBV5-1	-	-	TRBJ2-5	TGCGCCAGCAGCTTCGGGAGTCAAGAGACCCAGTACTTC	CASSFGSQETQYF
TRBV19	once	TRBD1	TRBJ2-6	TGTGCCAGTAGTCTTGGGACAGGGCCGAATTCTGGGGCCAACGTCCTGACTTTC	CASSLGTGPNSGANVLTF
TRBV5-6	once	TRBD1	TRBJ1-2	TGTGCCAGCAGCTCCCCCGGGACAGGGGAGAGGTATGGCTACACCTTC	CASSSPGTGERYGYTF
TRBV25-1	few	-	TRBJ2-2	TGTGCCAGCAGTGGCAGGGAAGTTGCCGGGGAGCTGTTTTTT	CASSGREVAGELFF
TRBV9	-	TRBD1	TRBJ2-3	TGTGCCAGCAGTCTAACCACAGGGGGCGAGACGCAGTATTTT	CASSLTTGGETQYF
TRBV5-1	-	-	TRBJ2-1	TGCGCCAGCAGCTCACAAGGGAGCTCCTACAATGAGCAGTTCTTC	CASSSQGSSYNEQFF
TRBV25-1	-	-	TRBJ1-4	TGTGCCAGCAGTGAATGGGGCAGGGGAGTAGCTAATGAAAAACTGTTTTTT	CASSEWGRGVANEKLFF
TRBV6-5	-	-	TRBJ2-1	TGTGCCAGCAGTCACGACTCATACAATGAGCAGTTCTTC	CASSHDSYNEQFF
TRBV5-5	-	TRBD1	TRBJ2-1	TGTGCCAGCAGCCCCGGGACAGGTTTAAGTGAGCAGTTCTTC	CASSPGTGLSEQFF
TRBV28	-	TRBD1	TRBJ1-6	TGTGCCAGCAGCCGGGGACAGGGGAATTCACCCCTCCACTTT	CASSRGQGNSPLHF
TRBV18	-	TRBD2	TRBJ2-2	TGTGCCAGCTCACCGACTTACGTGCGGGAGGGCCAGGCTGGGGAGCTGTTTTTT	CASSPTYVREGQAGELFF
TRBV11-2	-	TRBD2	TRBJ2-7	TGTGCCAGCCGGGGCGGGAGTTACCACGAGCAGTACTTC	CASRGGSYHEQYF
TRBV9	once	TRBD2	TRBJ2-1	TGTGCCAGCAGCCCGGACCTAGCGGGAGTTGTGGATGAGCAGTTCTTC	CASSPDLAGVVDEQFF
TRBV6-5	once	TRBD1	TRBJ1-4	TGTGCCAGCAGTAGGGGACAGGGAGCCGAAAAACTGTTTTTT	CASSRGQGAEKLFF
TRBV28	-	TRBD2	TRBJ2-7	TGTGCCAGCAGCTCGGGAGGGCCCCCCTACGAGCAGTACTTC	CASSSGGPPYEQYF
TRBV19	few	-	TRBJ1-4	TGTGCCAGTAGTATTATGTCGTCGAGTAAACTGTTTTTT	CASSIMSSSKLFF
TRBV6-1	few	TRBD1	TRBJ1-1	TGTGCCAGCATGAACGACAGGGGGCTCAACACTGAAGCTTTCTTT	CASMNDRGLNTEAFF
TRBV7-7	-	-	TRBJ2-5	TGTGCTAGCAGCTTAGGAGATTTATTGGGGCGGGAGACCCAGTACTTC	CASSLGDLLGRETQYF
TRBV5-1	-	-	TRBJ2-7	TGCGCCAGCAGCTTGACAGTCAGTGGGGAGCAGTACTTC	CASSLTVSGEQYF
TRBV19	-	-	TRBJ1-1	TGTGCCAGTAGGTGGCAGGGGACTGAAGCTTTCTTT	CASRWQGTEAFF
TRBV9	-	-	TRBJ2-3	TGTGCCAGCAGCGTAGGAGCGGATAGCACAGATACGCAGTATTTT	CASSVGADSTDTQYF
TRBV19	-	TRBD2	TRBJ2-1	TGTGCCAGTAGTAGTAGCGGGAGGAGCCACAATGAGCAGTTCTTC	CASSSSGRSHNEQFF
TRBV5-7	-	-	TRBJ2-7	TGTGCCAGCAGCTTCCAGCGCGGTTACGAGCAGTACTTC	CASSFQRGYEQYF
TRBV9	-	-	TRBJ1-1	TGTGCCAGCAGCGGGACATCGGCAGGGAACACTGAAGCTTTCTTT	CASSGTSAGNTEAFF
TRBV5-1	few	-	TRBJ2-6	TGCGCCAGCAGCTTGGAACGGGATACGCCCCGGACTTTC	CASSLERDTPRTF
TRBV5-6	-	TRBD2	TRBJ2-3	TGTGCCAGCAACCGACTAGCCGGCACAGATACGCAGTATTTT	CASNRLAGTDTQYF
TRBV5-1	-	-	TRBJ2-2	TGCGCCAGCAGCACCGAGTTGGGAGTACCCGGGGAGCTGTTTTTT	CASSTELGVPGELFF
TRBV25-1	-	TRBD2	TRBJ2-7	TGTGCCAGCAGTGAAATAGCGGGAGGTTACGAGCAGTACTTC	CASSEIAGGYEQYF
TRBV27	-	-	TRBJ2-7	TGTGCCAGCAGTTTAATTGGCAGGGGGGCCCACGAGCAGTACTTC	CASSLIGRGAHEQYF
TRBV5-4	-	-	TRBJ2-4	TGTGCCAGCAGCTTGGGGGGGGTAAGGGGACGAAACATTCAGTACTTC	CASSLGGVRGRNIQYF
TRBV9	-	-	TRBJ2-5	TGTGCCAGCAGCGTAGTAGGCAGGGAAGAGACCCAGTACTTC	CASSVVGREETQYF
TRBV5-3	few	TRBD2	TRBJ2-1	TGTGCCAGAAGCTTAATATCGGGACTAGCGGGAAAGTCCTCCTACAATGAGCAGTTCTTC	CARSLISGLAGKSSYNEQFF
TRBV10-3	large	TRBD1	TRBJ2-7	TGTGCCATCAATGACCCGACAGGGGGAAGCTACGAGCAGTACTTC	CAINDPTGGSYEQYF
TRBV9	-	TRBD1	TRBJ1-3	TGTGCCAGCAGCGACAGGGGAGACACCATATATTTT	CASSDRGDTIYF
TRBV11-3	-	TRBD2	TRBJ2-1	TGTGCCAGCAGCCCTCGACAGCTAGCGGGAGCTGGCAATGAGCAGTTCTTC	CASSPRQLAGAGNEQFF
TRBV9	-	TRBD1	TRBJ1-5	TGTGCCAGCAGCGACTCGGACAGGAGCAATCAGCCCCAGCATTTT	CASSDSDRSNQPQHF
TRBV6-5	few	-	TRBJ1-1	TGTGCCAGCAGTCCACCAGAGGGCGGGACTGAAGCTTTCTTT	CASSPPEGGTEAFF
TRBV6-1	-	-	TRBJ1-2	TGTGCCAGCAGTGAGACGGGGGGCTATGGCTACACCTTC	CASSETGGYGYTF
TRBV6-1	few	-	TRBJ1-1	TGTGCCAGCATTTACCAGGGCCTGAACACTGAAGCTTTCTTT	CASIYQGLNTEAFF
TRBV5-5	-	TRBD2	TRBJ2-5	TGTGCCAGCAGCCCCGCGGGACTAGCGGAGCTGTGGGAGACCCAGTACTTC	CASSPAGLAELWETQYF
TRBV6-5	few	TRBD1	TRBJ1-1	TGTGCTACCGGGACAGGGGGAATTGAAGCTTTCTTT	CATGTGGIEAFF
TRBV5-4	-	TRBD2	TRBJ2-7	TGTGCCAGCAGCTCCGGACTAGCGGGGAATTTGGACGAGCAGTACTTC	CASSSGLAGNLDEQYF
TRBV10-1	-	-	TRBJ2-2	TGCGCCAGCAGTGAAGGAGGGGACACCGGGGAGCTGTTTTTT	CASSEGGDTGELFF
TRBV19	-	TRBD2	TRBJ2-1	TGTGCCAGTAGTATAGAGACCGGACTAGCGGGAGCCAATGAGCAGTTCTTC	CASSIETGLAGANEQFF